Reported below is one T cell receptor (beta chain). It may be a read error: a sequence one base away is much more abundant. This entry comes from a study of T cells in Graves' hyperthyroidism and ophthalmopathy. The CDR3 sequence is 20 residues long. Per germline, CDR1 LNHNV and CDR2 YYDKDF (reference sequence). The CDR3 regions of TCR beta were amplified from RNA transcripts. HTBI primers were used for first-round RT-PCR of the TCR CDR3. TCRdb independently ran MiXCR on the multiplex PCR reads; one entry per CDR3 protein. The repertoire holds a few hundred thousand distinct CDR3 sequences, with 15% to 19% as singletons. From roughly 10 ml of fresh peripheral blood, PBMCs were isolated.

The rearrangement links TRBV15 to TRBJ2-3; 9 positions match TRBD1. The sample taken for sequencing was blood. The source is a woman in her thirties with Graves' hyperthyroidism. CDR3 sequence reads: CGTSRDPHIQGAPNTDTQYF. In DNA form, the CDR3 reads TGTGGCACCAGCAGGGACCCCCACATACAGGGGGCACCCAACACAGATACGCAGTATTTT. Variable domain in full (rest from reference TRBV15 and TRBJ2-3): DAMVIQNPRYQVTQFGKPVTLSCSQTLNHNVMYWYQQKSSQAPKLLFHYYDKDFNNEADTPDNFQSRRPNTSFCFLDIRSPGLGDTAMYLCGTSRDPHIQGAPNTDTQYFGPGTRLTVL.